This T cell receptor (beta chain) is drawn from a study of glioma-infiltrating T cells after dendritic cell vaccination. Broader study findings: No direct clonality-survival link was found; a diverse polyclonal response may matter.

As concerns this clone: What it binds is unknown.

Up to 2 ug genomic DNA was used for TCRB CDR3 amplification. Sequencing used immunoSEQ multiplex PCR; TCRdb keeps in-frame clones, though not all of them. The sample records nearly 85,000 clones, roughly 90% being singletons. CDR3 size: 14 residues. The germline gives CDR1 SGHTS, CDR2 YDEGEE. V gave up 2 bases and J gave up 2 bases, with 11 bases separating them. The chain couples TRBV5-8 to TRBJ2-7; D possibly corresponds to TRBD2 (5 bases). Sequenced here: blood, sampled before dendritic cell vaccination. The receptor was derived from a human donor with glioblastoma. CDR3 DNA sequence: TGTGCCAGCAGCTTTAGCGCCCTCCCCTACGAGCAGTACTTC. Its protein is CASSFSALPYEQYF.